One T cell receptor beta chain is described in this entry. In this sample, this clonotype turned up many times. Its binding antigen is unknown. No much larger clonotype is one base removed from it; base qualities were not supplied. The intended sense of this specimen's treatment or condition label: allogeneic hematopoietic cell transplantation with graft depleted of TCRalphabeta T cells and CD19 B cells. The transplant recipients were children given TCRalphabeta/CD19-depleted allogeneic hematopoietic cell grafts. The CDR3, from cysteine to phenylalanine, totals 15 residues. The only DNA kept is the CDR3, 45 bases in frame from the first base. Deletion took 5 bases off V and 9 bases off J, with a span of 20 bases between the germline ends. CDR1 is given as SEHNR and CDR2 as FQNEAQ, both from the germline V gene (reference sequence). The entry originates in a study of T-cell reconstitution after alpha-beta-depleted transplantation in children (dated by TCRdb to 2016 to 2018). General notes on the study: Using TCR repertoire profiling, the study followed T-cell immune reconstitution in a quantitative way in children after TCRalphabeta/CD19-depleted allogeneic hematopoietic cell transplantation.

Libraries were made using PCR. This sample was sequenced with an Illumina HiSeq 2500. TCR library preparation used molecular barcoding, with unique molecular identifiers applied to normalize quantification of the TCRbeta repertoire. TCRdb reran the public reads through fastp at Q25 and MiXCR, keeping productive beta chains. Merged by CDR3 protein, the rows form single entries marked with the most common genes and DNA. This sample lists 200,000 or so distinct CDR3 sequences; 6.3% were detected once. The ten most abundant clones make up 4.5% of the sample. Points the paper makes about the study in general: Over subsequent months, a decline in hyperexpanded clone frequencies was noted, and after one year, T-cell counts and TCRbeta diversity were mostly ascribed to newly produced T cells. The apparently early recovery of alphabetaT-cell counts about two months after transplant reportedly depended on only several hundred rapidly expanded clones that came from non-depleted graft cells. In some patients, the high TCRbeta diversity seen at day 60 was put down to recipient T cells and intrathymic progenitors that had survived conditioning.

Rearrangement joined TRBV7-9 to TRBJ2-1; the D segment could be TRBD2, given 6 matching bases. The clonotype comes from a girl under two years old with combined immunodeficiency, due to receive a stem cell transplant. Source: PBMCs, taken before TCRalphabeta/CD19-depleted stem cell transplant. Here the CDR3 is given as CASSAQLPGGSEQFF. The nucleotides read TGTGCCAGCAGCGCCCAGCTCCCAGGAGGGAGTGAGCAGTTCTTC.